The rows below give T cell receptor beta chains drawn from one sample of a study of blood T cell repertoires in COVID-19. Clones were read by immunoSEQ multiplex PCR, and TCRdb kept only the in-frame ones, dropping some. The sample yields roughly 250,000 clones, roughly 84% seen once. The sample taken for sequencing was peripheral blood. The receptors stem from a human donor in a cohort sampled during active COVID-19. Each CDR3 is given without its conserved first and last residue. The D gene is left open where the match is weak. Some rows mark clone size as missing; the rest say once, few, many or name a class of expanded clone.

size,D,V,CDR3
few,TRBD2,TRBV10-3,AIRSGAGTGELF
-,TRBD1,TRBV6-5,ASRDGQGANEKLF
-,TRBD2,TRBV3-1/TRBV3-2,ASSSTSGRRREQY
few,-,TRBV4-1,ASSFKPGEDTQY
-,TRBD2,TRBV7-6,ASSLGLAGGTGTGELF
-,TRBD1,TRBV18,ASSPPDRGSGAGELF
-,TRBD2,TRBV4-2,ASSQEAGTSGYNEQF
-,-,TRBV19,ASSTWDNTYEQY
-,TRBD1,TRBV18,ASSPKGQGYEQY
-,TRBD1,TRBV6-5,ASSRGQGKVF
-,-,TRBV19,ATGTDTQY
-,TRBD1,TRBV5-4,ASSHPDRGTGELF
-,TRBD1,TRBV4-1,ASSQPDRGTDTQY
once,TRBD1,TRBV11-2,ASSLGTGASNQPQH
-,TRBD2,TRBV5-1,ASSLIGLAGTLYNEQF
-,TRBD2,TRBV2,ASSAERGGSYNEQF
-,-,TRBV11-2,ASSADSYEQY